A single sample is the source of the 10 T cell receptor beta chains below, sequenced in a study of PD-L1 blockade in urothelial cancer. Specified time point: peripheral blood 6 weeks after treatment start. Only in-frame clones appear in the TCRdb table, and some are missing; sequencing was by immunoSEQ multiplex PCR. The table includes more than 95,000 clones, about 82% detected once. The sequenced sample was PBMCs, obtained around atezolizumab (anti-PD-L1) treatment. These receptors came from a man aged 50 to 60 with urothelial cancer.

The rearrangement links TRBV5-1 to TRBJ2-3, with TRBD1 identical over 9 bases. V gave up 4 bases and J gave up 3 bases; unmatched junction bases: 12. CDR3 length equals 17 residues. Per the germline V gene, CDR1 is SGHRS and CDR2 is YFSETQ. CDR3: CASSRNTGGSWTDTQYF. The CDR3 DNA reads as TGCGCCAGCAGCCGAAATACAGGGGGCTCGTGGACAGATACGCAGTATTTT.

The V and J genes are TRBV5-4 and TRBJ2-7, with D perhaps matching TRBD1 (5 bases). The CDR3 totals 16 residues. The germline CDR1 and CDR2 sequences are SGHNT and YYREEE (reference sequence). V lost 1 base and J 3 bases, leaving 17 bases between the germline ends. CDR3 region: CASSLPIGATNYEQYF. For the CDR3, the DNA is TGTGCCAGCAGCTTGCCGATTGGGGCCACGAACTACGAGCAGTACTTC. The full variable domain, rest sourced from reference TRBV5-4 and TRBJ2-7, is ETGVTQSPTHLIKTRGQQVTLRCSSQSGHNTVSWYQQALGQGPQFIFQYYREEENGRGNFPPRFSGLQFPNYSSELNVNALELDDSALYLCASSLPIGATNYEQYFGPGTRLTVT.

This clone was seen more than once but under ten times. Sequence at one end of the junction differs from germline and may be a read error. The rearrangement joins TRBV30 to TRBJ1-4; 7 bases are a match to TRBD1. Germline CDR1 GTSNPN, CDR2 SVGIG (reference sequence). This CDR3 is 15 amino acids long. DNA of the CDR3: TGTGCCTGGAGCCTTACAGGGGTCGCCAATGAGAAACTGTTTTTT. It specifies CAWSLTGVANEKLFF. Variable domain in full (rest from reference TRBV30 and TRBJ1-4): SQTIHQWPATLVQPVGSPLSLECTVEGTSNPNLYWYRQAAGRGLQLLFYSVGIGQISSEVPQNLSASRPQDRQFILSSKKLLLSDSGFYLCAWSLTGVANEKLFFGSGTQLSVL.

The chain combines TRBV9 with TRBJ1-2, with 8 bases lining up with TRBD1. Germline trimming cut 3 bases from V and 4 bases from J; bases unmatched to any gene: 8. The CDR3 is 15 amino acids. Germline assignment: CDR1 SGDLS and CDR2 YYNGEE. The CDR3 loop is CASSARQGTGYGYTF. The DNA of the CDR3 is TGTGCCAGCAGCGCGAGACAGGGGACGGGCTATGGCTACACCTTC.

In DNA form, the CDR3 reads TGTGCCAGCAAGGGACTAGCGGGAGGGGTGAATGAGCAGTTCTTC. This gives the protein CASKGLAGGVNEQFF. The chain joins TRBV6-1 to TRBJ2-1; 16 nucleotides align to TRBD2. Germline CDR1 is MNHNS and CDR2 is SASEGT. Trimming at V came to 7 bases and at J to 7 bases, leaving 4 bases not matched to a gene. The CDR3 has 15 residues.

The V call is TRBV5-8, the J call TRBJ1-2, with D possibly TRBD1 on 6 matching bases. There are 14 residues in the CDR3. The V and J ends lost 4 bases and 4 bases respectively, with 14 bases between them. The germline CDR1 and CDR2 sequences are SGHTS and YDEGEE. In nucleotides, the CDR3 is TGTGCCAGCAGCAACAGGGTCGTGGGCTATGGCTACACCTTC. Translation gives CASSNRVVGYGYTF.

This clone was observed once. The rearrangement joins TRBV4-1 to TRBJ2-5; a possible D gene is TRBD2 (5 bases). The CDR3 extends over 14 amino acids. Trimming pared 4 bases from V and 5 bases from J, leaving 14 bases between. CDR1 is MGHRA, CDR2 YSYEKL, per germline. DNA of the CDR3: TGCGCCAGCAGCCGAGGGTCCAGTACGGAGACCCAGTACTTC. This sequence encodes CASSRGSSTETQYF.

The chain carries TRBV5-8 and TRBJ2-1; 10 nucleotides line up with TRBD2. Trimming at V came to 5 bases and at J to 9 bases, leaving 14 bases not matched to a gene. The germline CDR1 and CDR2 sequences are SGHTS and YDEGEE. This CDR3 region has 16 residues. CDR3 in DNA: TGTGCCAGCAGTCGTAAGAAGCGGGAGGGCCGCGGTGAGCAGTTCTTC. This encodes CASSRKKREGRGEQFF.

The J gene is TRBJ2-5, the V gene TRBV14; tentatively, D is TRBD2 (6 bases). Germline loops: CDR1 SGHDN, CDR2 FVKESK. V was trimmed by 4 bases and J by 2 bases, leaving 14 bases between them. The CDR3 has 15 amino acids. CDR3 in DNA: TGTGCCAGCAGCCTTTACCGGGGGAAGCAAGAGACCCAGTACTTC. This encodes CASSLYRGKQETQYF.

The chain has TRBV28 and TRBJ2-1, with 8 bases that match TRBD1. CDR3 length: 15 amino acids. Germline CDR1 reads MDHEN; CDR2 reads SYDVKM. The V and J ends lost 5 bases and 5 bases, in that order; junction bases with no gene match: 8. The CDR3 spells CASSQRTGRNNEQFF. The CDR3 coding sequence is TGTGCCAGCAGTCAACGGACAGGGCGAAACAATGAGCAGTTCTTC.